The 13 T cell receptor beta chains below all came from one sample that was sequenced in a study of T cells in Graves' hyperthyroidism and ophthalmopathy. There were TCR beta CDR3 regions amplified from RNA transcripts. A set of HTBI primers served as the primers for a first-round RT-PCR of the TCR CDR3. TCRdb fed the multiplex PCR reads into MiXCR, producing one record per CDR3 protein. The sample lists 300,000 to 350,000 distinct CDR3 sequences; 21% were seen once. The source material was blood. Receptors originate from a woman aged 45-60 years with Graves' hyperthyroidism.

This clonotype was detected ten times or more. This chain connects TRBV20-1 to TRBJ1-1; 7 bases fit TRBD1. CDR3 length equals 13 residues. CDR1 is DFQATT, CDR2 SNEGSKA, per germline (reference sequence). Unmatched junction bases numbered 5, after V lost 6 bases and J lost 1 base. The CDR3 region has the DNA TGCAGTGCGGGGACAGCGTGGAACACTGAAGCTTTCTTT. Amino acid sequence: CSAGTAWNTEAFF.

This clonotype was seen ten or more times. The chain joins TRBV9 to TRBJ1-1; a possible D gene is TRBD1 (5 bases). This CDR3 is built from 15 residues. Germline V lookup: CDR1 SGDLS, CDR2 YYNGEE. V was cut by 1 base and J by 2 bases, with 12 bases left in between. The CDR3 region is CASSVTTTANTEAFF. The CDR3 DNA reads TGTGCCAGCAGCGTAACAACGACAGCCAACACTGAAGCTTTCTTT.

The gene calls are TRBV7-2 and TRBJ2-7; TRBD2 agrees at 7 bases. Germline-derived CDR1 and CDR2 are SGHTA and FQGNSA. The CDR3 has 13 amino acids. Trimming took 5 bases from V and 6 from J; bases not matched to a gene: 7. This chain's CDR3 is CASSPRTRTEQYF. The CDR3 region has the DNA TGTGCCAGCAGCCCCCGGACTAGAACCGAGCAGTACTTC.

The chain couples TRBV20-1 to TRBJ2-1; 10 nucleotides align to TRBD2. The CDR3 spans 17 residues. V trimming: 5 bases; J trimming: 4 bases; junction bases outside the gene matches: 14. CDR1 DFQATT and CDR2 SNEGSKA come from the germline V gene (reference sequence). The CDR3 sequence: CSAHTGLATLLYNEQFF. CDR3 in DNA: TGCAGTGCTCATACGGGACTAGCGACTCTCCTTTACAATGAGCAGTTCTTC.

This clonotype was detected many times. V usage is TRBV20-1 and J usage is TRBJ1-5, with D uncertain. V was clipped by 0 bases and J by 6 bases, with 9 bases between them. The CDR3 is 13 residues long. CDR1 and CDR2 (germline): DFQATT, SNEGSKA (reference sequence). The CDR3 DNA is TGCAGTGCTAGAGACCCCCAAGGTCAGCCCCAGCATTTT. Residues: CSARDPQGQPQHF.

A remark on this clonotype: This could be a read error, since a much larger clone is one nucleotide away. The chain joins TRBV6-5 to TRBJ2-1, with 9 bases identical to TRBD2. Germline lookup yields CDR1 MNHEY and CDR2 SVGAGI. CDR3 length: 16 amino acids. CDR3 in amino acids: CASSYSLAGAGNEQLF. CDR3 bases: TGTGCCAGCAGTTACTCATTAGCGGGGGCCGGCAATGAGCAGCTCTTC.

This clonotype has a count of ten or more. The chain joins TRBV11-3 to TRBJ2-5; D is undetermined. In germline, CDR1 is SGHNT, CDR2 YENEEA. This CDR3 has 15 residues. Trimming removed 2 bases from V and 2 bases from J, with 12 bases in between. The CDR3 spells CASSLWSGMQETQYF. CDR3 coding DNA: TGTGCCAGCAGCTTATGGTCGGGCATGCAAGAGACCCAGTACTTC.

Many counts were recorded for this clonotype. The rearrangement joins TRBV12-3 or TRBV12-4 to TRBJ2-2, with TRBD2 matching 9 bases. The CDR3 totals 17 residues. After removal of 1 base from V and 4 bases from J, the junction contained 7 bases not matched to a gene. CDR3 in amino acids: CASSLVGSGRSTGELFF. The CDR3 bases are TGTGCCAGCAGTTTAGTCGGGAGCGGGAGGTCCACCGGGGAGCTGTTTTTT.

This clonotype has ten or more counts. The chain has TRBV5-1 and TRBJ2-1; tentatively, D is TRBD1 (6 bases). This CDR3 region has 14 residues. Germline V CDR1 and CDR2: SGHRS, YFSETQ. V was pared by 2 bases and J by 7 bases, with 13 bases between. The CDR3 here is CASSFQGRGNEQFF. DNA for the CDR3: TGCGCCAGCAGCTTCCAGGGGCGCGGGAATGAGCAGTTCTTC.

This clonotype was observed at least ten times. V is TRBV20-1 and J is TRBJ2-3, with 9 bases fitting TRBD2. Germline assignment: CDR1 DFQATT and CDR2 SNEGSKA (reference sequence). J gave up 2 bases and V 3 bases, and 3 bases lay outside the gene matches. The CDR3 extends over 14 amino acids. The CDR3 here is CSARTSGITDTQYF. CDR3 coding DNA: TGCAGTGCTAGGACTAGCGGAATCACAGATACGCAGTATTTT.

Ten or more counts support this clonotype. V is TRBV5-1 and J is TRBJ2-1; TRBD1 agrees at 11 bases. Unmatched junction bases numbered 2, after V lost 4 bases and J lost 2 bases. This CDR3 has 15 residues. Germline CDR1 reads SGHRS; CDR2 reads YFSETQ. CDR3 nucleotide sequence: TGCGCCAGCAGCCAGGGACAGGGGGCCTACAATGAGCAGTTCTTC. Translating gives CASSQGQGAYNEQFF.

This sequence joins TRBV6-2 or TRBV6-3 and TRBJ1-5, with TRBD1 as a possible D gene (5 bases). Trimming left V 4 bases short and J 4 bases short, with 11 bases between. The CDR3 is 14 residues long. Per the germline V gene, CDR1 is MNHEY and CDR2 is SVGEGT. CDR3 DNA: TGTGCCAGCAGTTCCTTGGGGCAAAATCAGCCCCAGCATTTT. This sequence encodes CASSSLGQNQPQHF.

This clonotype was counted ten times or more. This chain uses TRBV11-3 with TRBJ2-5; 11 bases line up with TRBD2. Trimming removed 1 base from V and 4 bases from J; junction bases left unmatched: 2. The CDR3 has 15 residues. Germline V gene data show CDR1 as SGHNT and CDR2 as YENEEA. The CDR3 sequence: CASSLALAGVETQYF. DNA for the CDR3: TGTGCCAGCAGCTTAGCACTAGCGGGAGTAGAGACCCAGTACTTC.